The present entry profiles one T cell receptor (beta chain) with its context. The source of the sample is a study of T cell responses to AZD1222 COVID-19 vaccine. Sequencing used immunoSEQ multiplex PCR; TCRdb keeps in-frame clones, though not all of them. The data show about 110,000 clones, approximately 89% seen once. The CDR3 length is 16 residues. Germline loops: CDR1 MNHNS, CDR2 SASEGT. Trimming cost V 0 bases and J 6 bases, with 15 bases left between them. This material consisted of peripheral blood, taken on day 0 of AZD1222 vaccination. The receptor was isolated from an adult in good health. The V and J genes are TRBV6-1 and TRBJ2-4, with D perhaps being TRBD1 or TRBD2 (6 bases each). The CDR3 region is CASSEAPRGAGNIQYF. The DNA for the CDR3 is TGTGCCAGCAGTGAAGCGCCTAGGGGGGCCGGAAACATTCAGTACTTC.